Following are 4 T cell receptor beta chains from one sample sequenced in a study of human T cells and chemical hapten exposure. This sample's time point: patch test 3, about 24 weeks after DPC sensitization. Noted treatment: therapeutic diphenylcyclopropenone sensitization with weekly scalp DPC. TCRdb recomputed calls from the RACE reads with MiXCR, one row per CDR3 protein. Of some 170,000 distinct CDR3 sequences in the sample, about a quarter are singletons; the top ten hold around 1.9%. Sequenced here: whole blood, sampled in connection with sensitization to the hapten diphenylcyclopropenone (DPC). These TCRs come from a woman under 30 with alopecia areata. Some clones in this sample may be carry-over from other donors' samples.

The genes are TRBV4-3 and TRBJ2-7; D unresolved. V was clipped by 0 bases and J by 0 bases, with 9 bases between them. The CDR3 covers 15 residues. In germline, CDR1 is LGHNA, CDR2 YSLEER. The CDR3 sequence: CASSQDPQTSYEQYF. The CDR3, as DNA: TGCGCCAGCAGCCAAGATCCCCAGACCTCCTACGAGCAGTACTTC.

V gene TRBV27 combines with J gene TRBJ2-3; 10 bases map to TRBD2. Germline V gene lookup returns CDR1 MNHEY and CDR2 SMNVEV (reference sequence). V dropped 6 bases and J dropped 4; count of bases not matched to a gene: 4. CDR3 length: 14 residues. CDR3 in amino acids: CASSLAGDPDTQYF. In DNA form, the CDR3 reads TGTGCCAGCAGCCTAGCGGGAGACCCAGATACGCAGTATTTT.

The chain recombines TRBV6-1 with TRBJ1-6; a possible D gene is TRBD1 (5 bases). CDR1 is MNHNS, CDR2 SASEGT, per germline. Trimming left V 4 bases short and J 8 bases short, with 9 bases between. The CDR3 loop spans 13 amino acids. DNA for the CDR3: TGTGCCAGCAGTGGCCAGGGCTATTCACCCCTCCACTTT. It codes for CASSGQGYSPLHF.

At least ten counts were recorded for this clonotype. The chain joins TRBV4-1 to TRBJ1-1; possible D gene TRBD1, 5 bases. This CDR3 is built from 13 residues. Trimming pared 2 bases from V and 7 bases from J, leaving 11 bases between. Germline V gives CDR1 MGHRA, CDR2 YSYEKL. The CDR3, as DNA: TGCGCCAGCAGCCAAAGGGGCCTCCTTGAAGCTTTCTTT. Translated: CASSQRGLLEAFF.